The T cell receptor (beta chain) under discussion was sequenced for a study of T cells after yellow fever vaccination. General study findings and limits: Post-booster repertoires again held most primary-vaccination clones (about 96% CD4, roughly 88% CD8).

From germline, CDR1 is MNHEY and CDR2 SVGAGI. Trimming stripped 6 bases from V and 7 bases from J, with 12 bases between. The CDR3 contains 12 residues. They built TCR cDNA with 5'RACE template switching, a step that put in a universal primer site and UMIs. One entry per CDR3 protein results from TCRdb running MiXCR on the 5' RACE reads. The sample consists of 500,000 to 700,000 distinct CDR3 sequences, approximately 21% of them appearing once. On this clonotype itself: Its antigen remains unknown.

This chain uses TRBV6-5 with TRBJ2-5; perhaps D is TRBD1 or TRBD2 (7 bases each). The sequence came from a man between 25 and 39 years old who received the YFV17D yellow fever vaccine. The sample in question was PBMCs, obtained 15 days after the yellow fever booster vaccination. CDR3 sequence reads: CASRIRGGTQYF. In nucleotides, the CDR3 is TGTGCCAGCAGAATCAGGGGGGGGACCCAGTACTTC.